These T cell receptor beta chains were read from a single sample in a study of blood T cell repertoires in COVID-19. Some clones are missing from TCRdb's copy, which holds only in-frame ones; the method was immunoSEQ multiplex PCR. The table lists under 200,000 clones, approximately 88% of them singletons. The specimen was PBMCs or T cells enriched from blood (not recorded which). Receptors originate from a woman aged 60 to 75 who had recovered from COVID-19. CDR3s include the opening cysteine and the closing phenylalanine or tryptophan. Each record gives: CDR3 DNA, CDR3 protein, J gene, CDR3 length, D gene, V gene, clone size. D genes are given only for firm matches. Clone size, where shown, is once, few, many, or a class for clones that have expanded.

TGCGCCAGCAGCCACCCCGGGACTAGGGTACAATATGGCTACACCTTC | CASSHPGTRVQYGYTF | TRBJ1-2 | 16 | . | TRBV4-1 | .
TGTGCCAGCAGCCTGGGACAGGGACCAACTGAAGCTTTCTTT | CASSLGQGPTEAFF | TRBJ1-1 | 14 | TRBD1 | TRBV5-8 | few
TGTGCCAGCAGCTTAGTGGCGGGGAACACTGAAGCTTTCTTT | CASSLVAGNTEAFF | TRBJ1-1 | 14 | . | TRBV11-2 | .
TGTGCCAGCAGCTTAGCCATGACAGGGTACTCTGGAAACACCATATATTTT | CASSLAMTGYSGNTIYF | TRBJ1-3 | 17 | TRBD1 | TRBV11-2 | .
TGCAGCGTAAAGCAGAGGGGGAATAATGAAAAACTGTTTTTT | CSVKQRGNNEKLFF | TRBJ1-4 | 14 | . | TRBV29-1 | .
TGTGCCAGCAGTGAATTTCAGGCGATGAACACTGAAGCTTTCTTT | CASSEFQAMNTEAFF | TRBJ1-1 | 15 | . | TRBV6-1 | .
TGTGCCAGCAGCTTAAAAGGGGGACTAGCGCCCGAGCAGTACTTC | CASSLKGGLAPEQYF | TRBJ2-7 | 15 | TRBD2 | TRBV5-4 | .
TGTGCCACCAGCAGAGACGGAGGAAAACTGTTTTTT | CATSRDGGKLFF | TRBJ1-4 | 12 | . | TRBV15 | few
TGCGCCAGCAGCTTGGGAGGGAGTTCCTACAATGAGCAGTTCTTC | CASSLGGSSYNEQFF | TRBJ2-1 | 15 | . | TRBV5-1 | .
TGTGCCAGCAGTCCCGGAGGGCCTGACACCGGGGAGCTGTTTTTT | CASSPGGPDTGELFF | TRBJ2-2 | 15 | . | TRBV5-4 | .
TGTGCCAGCAGCGACGGAGCGGGGGGGCAGGAGACCCAGTACTTC | CASSDGAGGQETQYF | TRBJ2-5 | 15 | TRBD2 | TRBV9 | .
TGTGCCAGCAGCCGCCGGAGGTCTATATTGAGCACAGATACGCAGTATTTT | CASSRRRSILSTDTQYF | TRBJ2-3 | 17 | . | TRBV11-3 | .
TGTGCCAGCTCAGGGGTTAGGAATTCACCCCTCCACTTT | CASSGVRNSPLHF | TRBJ1-6 | 13 | . | TRBV19 | once
TGTGCCAGCACCGAAACCGGACAGGAGGGATACGAGCAGTACTTC | CASTETGQEGYEQYF | TRBJ2-7 | 15 | . | TRBV27 | .
TGTGCCAGCAGCAGAAGGGGAGGCAATAATTCACCCCTCCACTTT | CASSRRGGNNSPLHF | TRBJ1-6 | 15 | . | TRBV2 | .
TGTGCTAGCAGCTTGGAACCGGGACTAGCGGGGGGTCCATTCTCGAACACCGGGGAGCTGTTTTTT | CASSLEPGLAGGPFSNTGELFF | TRBJ2-2 | 22 | TRBD2 | TRBV7-7 | .
TGTGCCAGCAGCACGACTGGCAATGAGCAGTTCTTC | CASSTTGNEQFF | TRBJ2-1 | 12 | . | TRBV7-9 | .
TGCGCCAGCAGCTTGTTGGGGACAGGGGCCGAGACCCAGTACTTC | CASSLLGTGAETQYF | TRBJ2-5 | 15 | TRBD1 | TRBV5-1 | .
TGTGCCAGCAGCTTAGGGGCCAATCAGCCCCAGCATTTT | CASSLGANQPQHF | TRBJ1-5 | 13 | . | TRBV7-9 | .
TGTGCCAGCAGCTTACGGTCCCGATTAGCGGGGGGGGAGCAGTTCTTC | CASSLRSRLAGGEQFF | TRBJ2-1 | 16 | TRBD2 | TRBV7-9 | .
TGTGCCAGTGCGGGACTAGCGGGAATCACAGATACGCAGTATTTT | CASAGLAGITDTQYF | TRBJ2-3 | 15 | TRBD2 | TRBV19 | .
TGTGCCAGCAGGGCCCCTGTTGGAGTTAATGAAAAACTGTTTTTT | CASRAPVGVNEKLFF | TRBJ1-4 | 15 | . | TRBV2 | .
TGTGCCAGCAGCCCCGAGGCAGGGAATGGCTACACCTTC | CASSPEAGNGYTF | TRBJ1-2 | 13 | . | TRBV6-5 | .
TGTGCCAGCAGCATACAGCAAGAGACCCAGTACTTC | CASSIQQETQYF | TRBJ2-5 | 12 | . | TRBV11-2 | .
TGTGCCAGCAGCAGGGTTGGCGGGGCCGGGGAGACCCAGTACTTC | CASSRVGGAGETQYF | TRBJ2-5 | 15 | . | TRBV5-8 | .
TGTGCCAGCAGCTTAGTCACGTACGGTAGCACCGGGGAGCTGTTTTTT | CASSLVTYGSTGELFF | TRBJ2-2 | 16 | . | TRBV7-7 | many
TGTGCCAGCAGCCAAGCAGGGGATCATAATGAAAAACTGTTTTTT | CASSQAGDHNEKLFF | TRBJ1-4 | 15 | . | TRBV3-1/TRBV3-2 | .